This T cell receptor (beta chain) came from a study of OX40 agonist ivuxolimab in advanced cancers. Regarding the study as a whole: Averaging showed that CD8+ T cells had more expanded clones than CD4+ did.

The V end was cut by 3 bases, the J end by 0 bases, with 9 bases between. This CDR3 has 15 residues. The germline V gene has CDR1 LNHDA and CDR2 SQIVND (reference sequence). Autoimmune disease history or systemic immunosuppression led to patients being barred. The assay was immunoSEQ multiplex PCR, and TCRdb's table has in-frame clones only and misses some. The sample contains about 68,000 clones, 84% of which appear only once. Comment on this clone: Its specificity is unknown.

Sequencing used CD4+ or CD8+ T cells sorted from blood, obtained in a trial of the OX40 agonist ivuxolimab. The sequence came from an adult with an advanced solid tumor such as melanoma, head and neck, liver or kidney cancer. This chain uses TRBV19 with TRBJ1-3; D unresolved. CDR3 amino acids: CASSIVSSSGNTIYF. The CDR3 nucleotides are TGTGCCAGTAGTATCGTATCTTCCTCTGGAAACACCATATATTTT.